Sequencing of this T cell receptor (beta chain) was carried out in a study of T cell clones after liver transplantation. Study at large: A pre-transplant mixed lymphocyte reaction with TCRbeta sequencing defined graft-donor-reactive clones followed in post-transplant blood. General study results and limits: The donor-reactive repertoire was only partly measurable in a couple of subjects, lacking donor cells.

TCRdb's copy holds only in-frame clones and misses some; the assay was immunoSEQ multiplex PCR. Among 9,500 to 10,000 clones listed, 55% to 85% were seen once. CDR1 and CDR2 (germline): SNHLY, FYNNEI. This CDR3 region has 16 residues. As concerns this clone: The target antigen is unknown.

This receptor was identified in a human patient who received a liver transplant. Some T cells may possibly be graft donor cells. The V call is TRBV2, the J call TRBJ2-5; 9 bases fit TRBD1. TRBJ2-7 explains the end of the DNA better; the J call may be wrong. The sequencing used CD8+ T cells from blood, collected at the roughly 15-month timepoint. This chain's CDR3 is CASSVGPGTGWHEQYF. The CDR3 nucleotides read TGTGCCAGCAGTGTTGGCCCCGGGACAGGGTGGCACGAGCAGTACTTC.